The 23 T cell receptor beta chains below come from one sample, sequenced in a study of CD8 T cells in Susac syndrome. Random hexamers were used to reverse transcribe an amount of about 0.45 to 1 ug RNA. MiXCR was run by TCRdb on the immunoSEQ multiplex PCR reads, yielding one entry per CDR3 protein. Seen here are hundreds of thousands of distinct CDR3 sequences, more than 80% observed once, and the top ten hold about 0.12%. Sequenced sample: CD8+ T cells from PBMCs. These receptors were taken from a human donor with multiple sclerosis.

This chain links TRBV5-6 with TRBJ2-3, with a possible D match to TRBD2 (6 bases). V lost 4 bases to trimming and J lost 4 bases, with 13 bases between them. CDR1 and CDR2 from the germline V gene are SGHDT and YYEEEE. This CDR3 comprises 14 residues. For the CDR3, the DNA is TGTGCCAGCAGCATCGTCCCGGGGGCAGATACGCAGTATTTT. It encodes CASSIVPGADTQYF. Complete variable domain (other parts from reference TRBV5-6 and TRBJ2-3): DAGVTQSPTHLIKTRGQQVTLRCSPKSGHDTVSWYQQALGQGPQFIFQYYEEEERQRGNFPDRFSGHQFPNYSSELNVNALLLGDSALYLCASSIVPGADTQYFGPGTRLTVL.

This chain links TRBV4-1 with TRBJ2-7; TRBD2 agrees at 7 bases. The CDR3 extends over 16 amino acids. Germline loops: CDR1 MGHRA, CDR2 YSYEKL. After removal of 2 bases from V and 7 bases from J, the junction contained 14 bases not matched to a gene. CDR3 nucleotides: TGCGCCAGCAGCCAAAGACCCGGCGTGGTGGGAGGGGAGCAGTACTTC. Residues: CASSQRPGVVGGEQYF.

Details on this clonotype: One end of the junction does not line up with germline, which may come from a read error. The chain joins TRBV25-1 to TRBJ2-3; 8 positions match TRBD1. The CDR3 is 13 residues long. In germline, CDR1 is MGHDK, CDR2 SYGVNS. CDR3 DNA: TGTGCCACCTCACCAGGGGGCAGCGATACGCAGTGTTTT. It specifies CATSPGGSDTQCF. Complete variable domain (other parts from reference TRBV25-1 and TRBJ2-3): EADIYQTPRYLVIGTGKKITLECSQTMGHDKMYWYQQDPGMELHLIHYSYGVNSTEKGDLSSESTVSRIRTEHFPLTLESARPSHTSQYLCATSPGGSDTQCFGPGTRLTVL.

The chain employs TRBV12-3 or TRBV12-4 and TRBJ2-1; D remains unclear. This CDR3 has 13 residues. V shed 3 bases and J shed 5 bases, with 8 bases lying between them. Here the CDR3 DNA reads TGTGCCAGCAGTTTGGGCAGCAACAATGAGCAGTTCTTC. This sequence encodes CASSLGSNNEQFF.

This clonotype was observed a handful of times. In nucleotides, the CDR3 is TGTGCCAGCAGTTTAGGCCTAGCGGGAGAAGCGGGTAACTACGAGCAGTACTTC. Amino acids: CASSLGLAGEAGNYEQYF. The chain has TRBV28 and TRBJ2-7, with 10 bases that match TRBD2. Germline V lookup: CDR1 MDHEN, CDR2 SYDVKM. The V segment lost 2 bases and the J segment 3 bases; nucleotides outside the gene matches: 13. This CDR3 region has 18 residues.

Written as DNA, the CDR3 is TGTGCCAGCAGTCAAGAGTGGACTAGGGTAGATACGCAGTATTTT. This codes for CASSQEWTRVDTQYF. V usage is TRBV16 and J usage is TRBJ2-3, with 7 bases lining up with TRBD2. J lost 5 bases, V lost 6 bases, and 11 bases had no gene match. The CDR3 loop spans 15 amino acids. Germline V gene sequence: CDR1 KGHSY, CDR2 FQNENV.

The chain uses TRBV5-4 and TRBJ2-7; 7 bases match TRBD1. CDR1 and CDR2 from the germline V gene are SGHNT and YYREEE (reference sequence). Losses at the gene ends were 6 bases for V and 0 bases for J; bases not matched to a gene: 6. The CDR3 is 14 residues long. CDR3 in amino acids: CASTPDRDSYEQYF. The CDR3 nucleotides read TGTGCCAGCACCCCAGACAGGGACTCCTACGAGCAGTACTTC. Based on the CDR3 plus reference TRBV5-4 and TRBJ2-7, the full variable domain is ETGVTQSPTHLIKTRGQQVTLRCSSQSGHNTVSWYQQALGQGPQFIFQYYREEENGRGNFPPRFSGLQFPNYSSELNVNALELDDSALYLCASTPDRDSYEQYFGPGTRLTVT.

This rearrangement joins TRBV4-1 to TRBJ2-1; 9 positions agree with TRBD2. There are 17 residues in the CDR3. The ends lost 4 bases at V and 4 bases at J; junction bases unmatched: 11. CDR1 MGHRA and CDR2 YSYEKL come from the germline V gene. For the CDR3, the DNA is TGCGCCAGCAGCCGAGTCGGCGGGACTAGCAGTTACAATGAGCAGTTCTTC. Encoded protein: CASSRVGGTSSYNEQFF.

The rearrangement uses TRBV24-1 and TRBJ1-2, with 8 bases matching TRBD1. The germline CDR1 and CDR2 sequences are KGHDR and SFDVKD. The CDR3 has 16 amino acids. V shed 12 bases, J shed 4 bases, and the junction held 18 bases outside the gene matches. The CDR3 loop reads CAPIRIGQGQSYGYTF. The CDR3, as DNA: TGTGCCCCCATCCGAATAGGACAGGGACAAAGCTATGGCTACACCTTC.

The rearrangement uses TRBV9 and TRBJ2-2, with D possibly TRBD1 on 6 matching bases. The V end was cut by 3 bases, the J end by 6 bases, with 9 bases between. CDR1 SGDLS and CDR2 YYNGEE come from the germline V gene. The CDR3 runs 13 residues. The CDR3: CASSEQGSGELFF. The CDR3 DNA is TGTGCCAGCAGCGAACAGGGTTCCGGGGAGCTGTTTTTT.

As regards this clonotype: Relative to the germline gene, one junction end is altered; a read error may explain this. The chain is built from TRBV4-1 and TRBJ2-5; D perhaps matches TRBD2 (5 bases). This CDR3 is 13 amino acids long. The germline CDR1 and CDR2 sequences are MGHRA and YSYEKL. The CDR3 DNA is TGCGTCAGCAGCCAAGAGCGAGGGGAGACCCAGTACTTC. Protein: CVSSQERGETQYF.

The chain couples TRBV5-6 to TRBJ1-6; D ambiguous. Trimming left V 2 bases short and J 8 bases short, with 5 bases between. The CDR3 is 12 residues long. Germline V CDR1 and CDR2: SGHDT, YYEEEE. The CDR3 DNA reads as TGTGCCAGCAGCTTTTTTCATTCACCCCTCCACTTT. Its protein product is CASSFFHSPLHF.

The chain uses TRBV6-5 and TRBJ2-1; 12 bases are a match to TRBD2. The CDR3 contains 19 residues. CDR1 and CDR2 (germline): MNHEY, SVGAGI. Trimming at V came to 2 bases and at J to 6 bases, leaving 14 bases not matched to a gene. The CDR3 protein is CASSYNPTSGGTRGNEQFF. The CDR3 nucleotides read TGTGCCAGCAGTTACAATCCTACTAGCGGGGGGACGCGCGGCAATGAGCAGTTCTTC.

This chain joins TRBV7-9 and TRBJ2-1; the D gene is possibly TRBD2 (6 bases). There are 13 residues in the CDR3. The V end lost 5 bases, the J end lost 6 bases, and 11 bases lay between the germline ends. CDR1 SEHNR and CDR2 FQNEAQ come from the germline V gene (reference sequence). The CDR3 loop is CASSGGTSNEQFF. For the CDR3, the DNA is TGTGCCAGCAGCGGCGGGACTTCCAATGAGCAGTTCTTC.

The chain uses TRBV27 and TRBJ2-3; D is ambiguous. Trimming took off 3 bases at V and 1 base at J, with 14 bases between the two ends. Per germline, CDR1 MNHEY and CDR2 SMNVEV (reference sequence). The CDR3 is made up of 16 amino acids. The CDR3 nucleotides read TGTGCCAGCAGTTTGGCGACTCTAGTTGGCACAGATACGCAGTATTTT. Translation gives CASSLATLVGTDTQYF.

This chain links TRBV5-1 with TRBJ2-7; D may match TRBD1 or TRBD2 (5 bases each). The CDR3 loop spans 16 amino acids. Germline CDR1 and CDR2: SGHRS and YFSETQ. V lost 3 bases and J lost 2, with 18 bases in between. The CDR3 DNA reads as TGCGCCAGCAGCTGGGACCTTTATTCAGATACCTACGAGCAGTACTTC. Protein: CASSWDLYSDTYEQYF.

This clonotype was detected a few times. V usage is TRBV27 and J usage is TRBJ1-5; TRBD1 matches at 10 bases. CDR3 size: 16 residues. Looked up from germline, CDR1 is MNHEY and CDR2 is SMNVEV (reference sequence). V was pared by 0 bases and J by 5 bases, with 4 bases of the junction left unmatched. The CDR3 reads CASSLSGQGKDQPQHF. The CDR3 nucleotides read TGTGCCAGCAGTTTATCGGGACAGGGGAAGGATCAGCCCCAGCATTTT.

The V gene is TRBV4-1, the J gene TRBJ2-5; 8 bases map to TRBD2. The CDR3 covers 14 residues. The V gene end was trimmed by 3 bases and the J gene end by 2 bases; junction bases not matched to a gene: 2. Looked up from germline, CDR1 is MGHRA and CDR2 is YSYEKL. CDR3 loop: CASSQVAGQETQYF. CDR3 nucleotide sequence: TGCGCCAGCAGCCAGGTAGCGGGACAAGAGACCCAGTACTTC.

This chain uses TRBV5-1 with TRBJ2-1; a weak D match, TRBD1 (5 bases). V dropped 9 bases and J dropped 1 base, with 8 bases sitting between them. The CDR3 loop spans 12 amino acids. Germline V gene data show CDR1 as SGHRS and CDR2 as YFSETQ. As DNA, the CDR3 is TGCGCCACCGACAGATCCTACAATGAGCAGTTCTTC. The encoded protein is CATDRSYNEQFF.

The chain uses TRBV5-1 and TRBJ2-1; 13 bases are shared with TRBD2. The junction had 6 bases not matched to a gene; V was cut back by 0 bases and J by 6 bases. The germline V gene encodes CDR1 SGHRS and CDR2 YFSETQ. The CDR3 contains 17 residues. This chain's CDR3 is CASSLGGLAGAGNEQFF. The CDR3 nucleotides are TGCGCCAGCAGCTTGGGTGGACTAGCGGGAGCCGGCAATGAGCAGTTCTTC.

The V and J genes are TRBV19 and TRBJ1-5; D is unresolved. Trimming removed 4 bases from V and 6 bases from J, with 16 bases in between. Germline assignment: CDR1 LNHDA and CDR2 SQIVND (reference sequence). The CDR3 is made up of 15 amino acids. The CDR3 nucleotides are TGTGCCAGTAGTAAAGACGGGATAGCAAGTCAGCCCCAGCATTTT. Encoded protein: CASSKDGIASQPQHF.

In DNA, the CDR3 is TGCAGCGTGGGACAGGGGGACTATGGCTACACCTTC. Translated, it gives CSVGQGDYGYTF. The V gene is TRBV29-1, the J gene TRBJ1-2; 11 nucleotides line up with TRBD1. Germline V CDR1 and CDR2: SQVTM, ANQGSEA. V trimming: 6 bases; J trimming: 3 bases; junction bases outside the gene matches: 0. The CDR3 contains 12 residues. Filled out from reference TRBV29-1 and TRBJ1-2, the complete variable domain reads SAVISQKPSRDICQRGTSLTIQCQVDSQVTMMFWYRQQPGQSLTLIATANQGSEATYESGFVIDKFPISRPNLTFSTLTVSNMSPEDSSIYLCSVGQGDYGYTFGSGTRLTVV.

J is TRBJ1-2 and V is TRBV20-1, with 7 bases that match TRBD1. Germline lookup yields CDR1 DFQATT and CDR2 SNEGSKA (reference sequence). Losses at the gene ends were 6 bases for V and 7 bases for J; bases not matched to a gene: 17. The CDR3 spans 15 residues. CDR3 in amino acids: CSATIEDRDIPGYTF. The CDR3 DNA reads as TGCAGTGCAACGATCGAAGACAGGGATATTCCTGGCTACACCTTC.